This T cell receptor (beta chain) was documented in a study of technical replicates of blood from a few donors. V gave up 0 bases and J gave up 7 bases, with 25 bases separating them. CDR3 length: 19 residues. Per the germline V gene, CDR1 is MGHRA and CDR2 is YSYEKL. Measured with immunoSEQ multiplex PCR; TCRdb has only the in-frame clones, and not every one. The data hold about 61,000 clones, with around 97% observed a single time. This chain uses TRBV4-1 with TRBJ1-5, with D maybe TRBD1 (6 bases). The receptor comes from a human donor in good health. The sequenced sample was T cells isolated from PBMCs. CDR3 sequence: CASSQDISGIGLGGQPQHF. CDR3 DNA: TGCGCCAGCAGCCAAGATATATCGGGTATCGGCCTTGGGGGCCAGCCCCAGCATTTT.